This T cell receptor beta chain was obtained from a study of early T cells in non-severe SARS-CoV-2 infection. Study-wide results and limits: VDJdb matching favored anti-spike CD8 responses, missing private and CD4 specificities.

One entry per CDR3 protein, called by TCRdb with MiXCR from the 5' RACE reads. The data hold about 98,000 distinct CDR3 sequences, with approximately 9.9% observed a single time. The CDR3 runs 14 residues. CDR1 and CDR2 (germline): DFQATT, SNEGSKA (reference sequence). The V segment lost 6 bases and the J segment 6 bases; nucleotides outside the gene matches: 12. This clonotype occurred many times. Its antigen is not identified. Sequences were obtained from whole blood. This sequence joins TRBV20-1 and TRBJ2-3; the match to TRBD2 covers 7 bases. The clonotype originates from an adult who was a healthcare worker with PCR-confirmed SARS-CoV-2 infection or an uninfected control (not recorded which). CDR3 sequence reads: CSAPLAGVADTQYF. CDR3 DNA sequence: TGCAGTGCCCCGCTCGCGGGGGTCGCCGATACGCAGTATTTT.